The clone carrying this T cell receptor (beta chain) was found once. This sample was taken from a study of blood T cell repertoires in COVID-19. The overall study: The cDNA or gDNA used as material had been derived from T cells, B-cell-depleted T cells, or PBMCs.

In the authors' workflow: Reference gene primer amplification in the assay estimated nucleated cell counts. The repertoire was sequenced with immunoSEQ multiplex PCR; TCRdb's copy has only in-frame clones and lacks some. Clone size and the V and J calls come from that table; the DNA yielded D and trimming. The sample contains roughly 240,000 clones, around 88% of which appear only once. The CDR3 length is 15 residues. Germline V gene lookup returns CDR1 SGDLS and CDR2 YYNGEE. V shed 3 bases and J shed 0 bases, with 10 bases lying between them. The clonotype originates from a woman under 40 who had recovered from COVID-19. The sequenced sample was peripheral blood. The V call is TRBV9, the J call TRBJ1-3, with a tentative D call TRBD1 (6 bases). CDR3 DNA: TGTGCCAGCAGCGCCCGACAGGACTCTGGAAACACCATATATTTT. This translates into CASSARQDSGNTIYF.